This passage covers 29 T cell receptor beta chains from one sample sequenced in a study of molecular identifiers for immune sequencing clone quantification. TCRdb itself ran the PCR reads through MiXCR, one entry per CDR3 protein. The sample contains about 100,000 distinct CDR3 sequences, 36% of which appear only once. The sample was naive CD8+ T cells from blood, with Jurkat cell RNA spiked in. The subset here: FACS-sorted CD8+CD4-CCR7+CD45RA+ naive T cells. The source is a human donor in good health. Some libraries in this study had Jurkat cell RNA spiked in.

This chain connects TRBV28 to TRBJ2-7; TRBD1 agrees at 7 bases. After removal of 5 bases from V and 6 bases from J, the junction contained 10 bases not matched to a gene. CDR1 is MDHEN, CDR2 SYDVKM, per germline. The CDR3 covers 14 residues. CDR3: CASSPIGTAAEQYF. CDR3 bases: TGTGCCAGCAGTCCCATAGGGACAGCAGCCGAGCAGTACTTC.

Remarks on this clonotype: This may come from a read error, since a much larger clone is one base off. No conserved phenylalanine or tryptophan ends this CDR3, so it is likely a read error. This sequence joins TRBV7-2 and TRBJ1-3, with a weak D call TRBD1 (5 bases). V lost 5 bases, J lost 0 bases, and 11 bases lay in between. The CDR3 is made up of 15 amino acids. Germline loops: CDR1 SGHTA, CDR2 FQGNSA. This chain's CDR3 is CASSHRDLSGNTIYY. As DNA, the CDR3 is TGTGCCAGCAGCCACCGGGACCTCTCTGGAAACACCATATATTAT.

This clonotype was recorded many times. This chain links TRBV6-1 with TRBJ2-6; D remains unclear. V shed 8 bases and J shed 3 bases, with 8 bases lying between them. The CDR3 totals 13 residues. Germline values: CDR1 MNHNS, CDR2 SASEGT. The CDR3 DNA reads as TGTGCCAGCGACGGTTATGGGGCCAACGTCCTGACTTTC. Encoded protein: CASDGYGANVLTF.

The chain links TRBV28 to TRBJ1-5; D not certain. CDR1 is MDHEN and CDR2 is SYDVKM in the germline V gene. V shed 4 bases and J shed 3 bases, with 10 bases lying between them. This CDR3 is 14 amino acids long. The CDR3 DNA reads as TGTGCCAGCAGTTCTCCCAGGTACAATCAGCCCCAGCATTTT. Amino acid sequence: CASSSPRYNQPQHF.

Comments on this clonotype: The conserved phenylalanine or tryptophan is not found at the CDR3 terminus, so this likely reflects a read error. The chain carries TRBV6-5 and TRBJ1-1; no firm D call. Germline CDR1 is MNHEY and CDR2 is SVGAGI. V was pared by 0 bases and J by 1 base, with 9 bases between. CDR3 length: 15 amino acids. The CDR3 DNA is TGTGCCAGCAGTTACTCTAGCGTCCCGAACACTGAAGCTTTCCTT. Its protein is CASSYSSVPNTEAFL.

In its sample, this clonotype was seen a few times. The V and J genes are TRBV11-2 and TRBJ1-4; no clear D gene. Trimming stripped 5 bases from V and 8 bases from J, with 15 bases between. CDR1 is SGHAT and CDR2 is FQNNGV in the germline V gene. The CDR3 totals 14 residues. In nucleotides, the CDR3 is TGTGCCAGCAGCCAATCGCACATGGCCGAAAAACTGTTTTTT. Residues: CASSQSHMAEKLFF.

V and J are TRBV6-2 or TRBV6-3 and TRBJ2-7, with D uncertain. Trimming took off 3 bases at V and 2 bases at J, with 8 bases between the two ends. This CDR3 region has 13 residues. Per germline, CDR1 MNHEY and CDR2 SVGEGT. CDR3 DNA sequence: TGTGCCAGCAGTTATCTGTCTCCCTACGAGCAGTACTTC. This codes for CASSYLSPYEQYF.

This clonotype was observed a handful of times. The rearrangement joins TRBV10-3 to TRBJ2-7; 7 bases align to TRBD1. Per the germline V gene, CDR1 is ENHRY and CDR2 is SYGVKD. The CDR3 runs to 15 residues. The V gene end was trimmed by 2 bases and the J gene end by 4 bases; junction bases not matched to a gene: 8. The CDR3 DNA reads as TGTGCCATCAGTGAGCCTCGGACAGGTCGGTACGAGCAGTACTTC. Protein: CAISEPRTGRYEQYF.

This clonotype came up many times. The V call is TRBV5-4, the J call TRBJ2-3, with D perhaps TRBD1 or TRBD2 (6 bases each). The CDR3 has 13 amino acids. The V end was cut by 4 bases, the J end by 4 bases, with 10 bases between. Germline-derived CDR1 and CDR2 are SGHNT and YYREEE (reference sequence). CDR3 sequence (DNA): TGTGCCAGCAGCGCGGGGACACCAGATACGCAGTATTTT. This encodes CASSAGTPDTQYF.

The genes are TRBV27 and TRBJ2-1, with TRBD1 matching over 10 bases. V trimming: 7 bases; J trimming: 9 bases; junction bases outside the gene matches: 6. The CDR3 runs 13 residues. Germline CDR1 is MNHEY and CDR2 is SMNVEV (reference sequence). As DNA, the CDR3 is TGTGCCAGCATGACAGGGGGCTTCAGTGAGCAGTTCTTC. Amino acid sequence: CASMTGGFSEQFF.

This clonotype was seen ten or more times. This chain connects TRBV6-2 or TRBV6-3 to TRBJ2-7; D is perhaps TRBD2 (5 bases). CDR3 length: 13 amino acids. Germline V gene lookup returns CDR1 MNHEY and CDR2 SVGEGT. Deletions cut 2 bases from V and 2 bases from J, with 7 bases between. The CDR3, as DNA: TGTGCCAGCAGTTACCCGGGAACCTACGAGCAGTACTTC. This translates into CASSYPGTYEQYF.

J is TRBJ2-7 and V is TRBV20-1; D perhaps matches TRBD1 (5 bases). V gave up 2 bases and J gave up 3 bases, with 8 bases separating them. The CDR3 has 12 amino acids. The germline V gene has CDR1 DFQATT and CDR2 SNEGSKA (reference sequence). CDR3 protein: CSARIQDYEQYF. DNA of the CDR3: TGCAGTGCTAGAATACAGGACTACGAGCAGTACTTC.

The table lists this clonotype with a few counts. The CDR3 nucleotides are TGTGCCAGCAGTTTTGAGCCGAGCTCTGGGGCCAACGTCCTGACTTTC. This translates into CASSFEPSSGANVLTF. The V call is TRBV6-2 or TRBV6-3, the J call TRBJ2-6; D unclear. This CDR3 is built from 16 residues. V lost 4 bases, J lost 0 bases, and 10 bases lay in between. Looked up from germline, CDR1 is MNHEY and CDR2 is SVGEGT.

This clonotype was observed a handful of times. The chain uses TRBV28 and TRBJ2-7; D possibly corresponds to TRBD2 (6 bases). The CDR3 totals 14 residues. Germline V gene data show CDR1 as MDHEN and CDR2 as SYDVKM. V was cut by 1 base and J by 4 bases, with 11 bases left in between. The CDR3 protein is CASSLFGRGYEQYF. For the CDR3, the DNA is TGTGCCAGCAGTTTATTCGGCCGGGGGTACGAGCAGTACTTC.

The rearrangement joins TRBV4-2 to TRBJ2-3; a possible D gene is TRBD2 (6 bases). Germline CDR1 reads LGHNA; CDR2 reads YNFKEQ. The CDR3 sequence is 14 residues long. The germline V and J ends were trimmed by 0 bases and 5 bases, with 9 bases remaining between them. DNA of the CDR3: TGTGCCAGCAGCCAAGATTGGAGGGGAGATACGCAGTATTTT. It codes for CASSQDWRGDTQYF.

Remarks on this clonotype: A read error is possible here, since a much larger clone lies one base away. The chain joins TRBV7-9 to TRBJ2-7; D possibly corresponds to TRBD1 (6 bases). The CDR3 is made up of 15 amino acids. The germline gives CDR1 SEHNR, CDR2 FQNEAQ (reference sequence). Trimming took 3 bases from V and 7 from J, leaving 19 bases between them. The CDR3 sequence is CASSFVAGAAREQYF. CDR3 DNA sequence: TGTGCCAGCAGCTTTGTCGCAGGGGCTGCGAGGGAGCAGTACTTC.

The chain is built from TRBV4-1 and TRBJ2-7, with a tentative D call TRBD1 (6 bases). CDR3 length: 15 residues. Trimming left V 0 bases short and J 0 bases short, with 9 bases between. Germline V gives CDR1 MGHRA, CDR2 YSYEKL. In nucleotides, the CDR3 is TGCGCCAGCAGCCAAGACCCGGACAGCTCCTACGAGCAGTACTTC. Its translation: CASSQDPDSSYEQYF.

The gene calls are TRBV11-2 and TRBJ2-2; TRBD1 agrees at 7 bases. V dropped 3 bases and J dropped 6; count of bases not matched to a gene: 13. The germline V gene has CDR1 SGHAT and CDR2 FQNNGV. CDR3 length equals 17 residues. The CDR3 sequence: CASSFPTGERSPGELFF. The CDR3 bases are TGTGCCAGCAGCTTCCCCACAGGGGAGCGTTCGCCCGGGGAGCTGTTTTTT.

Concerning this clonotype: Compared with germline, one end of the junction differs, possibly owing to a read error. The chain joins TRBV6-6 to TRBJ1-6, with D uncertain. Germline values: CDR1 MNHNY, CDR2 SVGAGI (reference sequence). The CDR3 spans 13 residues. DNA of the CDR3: TGTGCCAGCAGTTACTCCTATAATCCACCCCTCCACTTT. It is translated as CASSYSYNPPLHF.

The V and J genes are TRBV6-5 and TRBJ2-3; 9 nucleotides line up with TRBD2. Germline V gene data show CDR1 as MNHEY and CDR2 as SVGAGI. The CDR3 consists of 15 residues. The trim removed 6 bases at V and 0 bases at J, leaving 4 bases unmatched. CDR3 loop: CASRYLAGSTDTQYF. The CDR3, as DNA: TGTGCCAGCAGGTACCTAGCGGGAAGCACAGATACGCAGTATTTT.

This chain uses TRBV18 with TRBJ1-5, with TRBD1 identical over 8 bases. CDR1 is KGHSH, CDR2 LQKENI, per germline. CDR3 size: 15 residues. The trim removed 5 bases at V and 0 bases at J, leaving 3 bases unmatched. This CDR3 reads CASSGTGLSNQPQHF. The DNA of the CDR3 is TGTGCCAGCTCAGGGACAGGTCTTAGCAATCAGCCCCAGCATTTT.

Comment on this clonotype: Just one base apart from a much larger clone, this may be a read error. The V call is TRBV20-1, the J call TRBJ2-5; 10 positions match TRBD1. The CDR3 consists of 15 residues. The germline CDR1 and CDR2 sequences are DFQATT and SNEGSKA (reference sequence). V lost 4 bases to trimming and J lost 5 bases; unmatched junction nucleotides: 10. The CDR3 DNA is TGCAGTGCTATCCTCGGGACAGGGGACCTTGAGACCCAGTACTTC. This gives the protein CSAILGTGDLETQYF.

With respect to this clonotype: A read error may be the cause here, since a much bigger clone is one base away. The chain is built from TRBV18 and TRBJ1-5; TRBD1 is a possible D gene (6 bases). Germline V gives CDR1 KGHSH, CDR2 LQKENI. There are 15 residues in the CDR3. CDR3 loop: CASSPDSYSNQPQLF. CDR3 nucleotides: TGTGCCAGCTCACCGGACAGCTATAGCAATCAGCCCCAGCTTTTT.

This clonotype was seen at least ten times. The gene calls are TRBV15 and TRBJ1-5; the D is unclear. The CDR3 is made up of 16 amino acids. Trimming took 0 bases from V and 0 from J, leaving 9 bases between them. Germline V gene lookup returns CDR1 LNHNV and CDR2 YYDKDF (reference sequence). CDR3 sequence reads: CATSRESVYSNQPQHF. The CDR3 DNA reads TGTGCCACCAGCAGAGAATCAGTGTATAGCAATCAGCCCCAGCATTTT.

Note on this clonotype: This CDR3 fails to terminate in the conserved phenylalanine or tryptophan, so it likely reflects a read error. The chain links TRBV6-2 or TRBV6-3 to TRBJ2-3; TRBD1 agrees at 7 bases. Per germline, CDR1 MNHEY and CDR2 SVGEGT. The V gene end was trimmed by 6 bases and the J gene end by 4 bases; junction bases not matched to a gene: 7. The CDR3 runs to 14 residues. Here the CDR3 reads CASRLQGLADTQYY. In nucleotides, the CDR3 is TGTGCCAGCAGATTACAGGGGCTCGCAGATACGCAGTATTAT.

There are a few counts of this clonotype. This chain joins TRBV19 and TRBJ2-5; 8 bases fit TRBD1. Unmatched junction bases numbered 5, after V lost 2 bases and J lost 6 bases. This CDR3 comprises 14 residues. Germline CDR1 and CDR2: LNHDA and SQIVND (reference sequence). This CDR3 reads CASSISGQAKTQYF. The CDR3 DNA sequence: TGTGCCAGTAGTATATCGGGACAGGCGAAGACCCAGTACTTC.

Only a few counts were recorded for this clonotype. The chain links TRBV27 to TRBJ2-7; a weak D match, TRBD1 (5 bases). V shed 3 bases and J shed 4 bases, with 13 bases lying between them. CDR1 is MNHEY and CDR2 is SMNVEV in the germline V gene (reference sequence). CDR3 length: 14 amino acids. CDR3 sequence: CASSFRAVDYEQYF. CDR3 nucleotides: TGTGCCAGCAGTTTCAGGGCGGTCGATTACGAGCAGTACTTC.

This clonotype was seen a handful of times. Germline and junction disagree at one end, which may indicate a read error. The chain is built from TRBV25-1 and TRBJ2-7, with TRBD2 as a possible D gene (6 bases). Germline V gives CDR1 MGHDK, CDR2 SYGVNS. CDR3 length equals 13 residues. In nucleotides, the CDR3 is TGTGCCGGCAGTGAGTCGGGAGCGTACGAGCAGTACTTC. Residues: CAGSESGAYEQYF.

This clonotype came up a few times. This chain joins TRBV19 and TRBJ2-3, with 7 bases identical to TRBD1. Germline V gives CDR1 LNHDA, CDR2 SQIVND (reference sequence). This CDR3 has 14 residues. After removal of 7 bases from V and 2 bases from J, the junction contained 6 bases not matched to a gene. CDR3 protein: CASNVQGPTDTQYF. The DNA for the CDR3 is TGTGCCAGTAATGTACAGGGGCCCACAGATACGCAGTATTTT. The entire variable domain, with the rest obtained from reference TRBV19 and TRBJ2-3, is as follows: DGGITQSPKYLFRKEGQNVTLSCEQNLNHDAMYWYRQDPGQGLRLIYYSQIVNDFQKGDIAEGYSVSREKKESFPLTVTSAQKNPTAFYLCASNVQGPTDTQYFGPGTRLTVL.